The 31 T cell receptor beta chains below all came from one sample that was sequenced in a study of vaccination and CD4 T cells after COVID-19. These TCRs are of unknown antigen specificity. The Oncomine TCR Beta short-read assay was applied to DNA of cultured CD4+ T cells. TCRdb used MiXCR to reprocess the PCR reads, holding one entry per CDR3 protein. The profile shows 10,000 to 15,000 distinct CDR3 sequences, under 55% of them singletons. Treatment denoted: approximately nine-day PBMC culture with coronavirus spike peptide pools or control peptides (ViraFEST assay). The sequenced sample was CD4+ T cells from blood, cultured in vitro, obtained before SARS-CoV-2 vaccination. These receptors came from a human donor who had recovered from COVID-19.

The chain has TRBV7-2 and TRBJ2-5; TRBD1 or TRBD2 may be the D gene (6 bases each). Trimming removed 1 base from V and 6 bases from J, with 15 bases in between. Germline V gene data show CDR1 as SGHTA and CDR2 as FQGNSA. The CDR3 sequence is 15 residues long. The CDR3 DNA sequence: TGTGCCAGCAGCTTAGATGGGGGGCTGCGAAAGACCCAGTACTTC. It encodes CASSLDGGLRKTQYF. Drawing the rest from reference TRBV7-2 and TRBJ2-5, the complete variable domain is GAGVSQSPSNKVTEKGKDVELRCDPISGHTALYWYRQSLGQGLEFLIYFQGNSAPDKSGLPSDRFSAERTGGSVSTLTIQRTQQEDSAVYLCASSLDGGLRKTQYFGPGTRLLVL.

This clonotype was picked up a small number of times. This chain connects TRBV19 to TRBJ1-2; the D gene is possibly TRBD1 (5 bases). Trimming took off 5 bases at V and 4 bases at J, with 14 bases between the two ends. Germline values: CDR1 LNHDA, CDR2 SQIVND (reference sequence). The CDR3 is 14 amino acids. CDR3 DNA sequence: TGTGCCAGTAGTTTATCGACAGTGGGCTATGGCTACACCTTC. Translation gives CASSLSTVGYGYTF.

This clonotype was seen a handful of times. CDR3 nucleotide sequence: TGTGCCAGCAGCTCACAGGGTGGCAATGAGCAGTTCTTC. It codes for CASSSQGGNEQFF. The chain has TRBV7-2 and TRBJ2-1; D may be TRBD1 (6 bases). V was pared by 4 bases and J by 6 bases, with 10 bases between. The germline gives CDR1 SGHTA, CDR2 FQGNSA. CDR3 length: 13 residues. The whole variable domain, remainder taken from reference TRBV7-2 and TRBJ2-1, is GAGVSQSPSNKVTEKGKDVELRCDPISGHTALYWYRQSLGQGLEFLIYFQGNSAPDKSGLPSDRFSAERTGGSVSTLTIQRTQQEDSAVYLCASSSQGGNEQFFGPGTRLTVL.

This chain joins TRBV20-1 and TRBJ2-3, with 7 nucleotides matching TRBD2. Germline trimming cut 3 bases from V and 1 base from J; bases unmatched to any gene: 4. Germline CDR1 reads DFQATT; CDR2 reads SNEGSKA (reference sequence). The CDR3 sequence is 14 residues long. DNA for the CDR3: TGCAGTGCTAGGAGCGGGGTTGGCACAGATACGCAGTATTTT. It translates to CSARSGVGTDTQYF.

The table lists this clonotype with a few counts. The CDR3 DNA follows: TGTGCCAGCAGTTTTTACAGAGATAATTCACCCCTCCACTTT. Encoded protein: CASSFYRDNSPLHF. The chain is built from TRBV28 and TRBJ1-6; D ambiguous. Germline V gene sequence: CDR1 MDHEN, CDR2 SYDVKM. The CDR3 is 14 residues long. Trimming removed 3 bases at V and 5 bases at J, with 8 bases between.

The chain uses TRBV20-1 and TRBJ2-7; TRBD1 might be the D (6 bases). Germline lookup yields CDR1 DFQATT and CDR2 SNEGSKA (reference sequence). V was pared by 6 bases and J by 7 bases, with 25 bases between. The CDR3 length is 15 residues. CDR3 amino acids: CSAQGSRDPFGEQYF. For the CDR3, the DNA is TGCAGTGCGCAGGGGTCCCGGGACCCGTTCGGGGAGCAGTACTTC.

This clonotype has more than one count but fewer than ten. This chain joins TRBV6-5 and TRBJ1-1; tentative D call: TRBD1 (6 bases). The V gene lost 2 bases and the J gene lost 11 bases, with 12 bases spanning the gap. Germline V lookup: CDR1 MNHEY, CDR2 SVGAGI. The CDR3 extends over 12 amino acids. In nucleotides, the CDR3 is TGTGCCAGCAGTTACAGGGCAGGGGTCGCTTTCTTT. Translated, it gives CASSYRAGVAFF.

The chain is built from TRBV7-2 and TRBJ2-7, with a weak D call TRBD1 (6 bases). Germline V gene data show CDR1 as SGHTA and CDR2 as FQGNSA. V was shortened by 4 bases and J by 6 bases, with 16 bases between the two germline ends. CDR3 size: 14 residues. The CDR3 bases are TGTGCCAGCAGCTCAGACGACAGGATCGCCGAGCAGTACTTC. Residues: CASSSDDRIAEQYF.

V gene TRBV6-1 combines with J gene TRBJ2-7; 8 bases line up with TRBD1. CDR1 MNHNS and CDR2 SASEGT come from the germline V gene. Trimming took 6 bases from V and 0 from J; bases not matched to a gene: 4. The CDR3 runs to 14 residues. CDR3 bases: TGTGCCAGCAGCCCGGACAGGGTCTCCTACGAGCAGTACTTC. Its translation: CASSPDRVSYEQYF.

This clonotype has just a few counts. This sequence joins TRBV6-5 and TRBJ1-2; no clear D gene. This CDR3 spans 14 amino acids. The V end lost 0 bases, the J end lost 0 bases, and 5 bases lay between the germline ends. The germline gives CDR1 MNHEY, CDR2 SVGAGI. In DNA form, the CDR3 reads TGTGCCAGCAGTTACTCGGCAGCTAACTATGGCTACACCTTC. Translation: CASSYSAANYGYTF.

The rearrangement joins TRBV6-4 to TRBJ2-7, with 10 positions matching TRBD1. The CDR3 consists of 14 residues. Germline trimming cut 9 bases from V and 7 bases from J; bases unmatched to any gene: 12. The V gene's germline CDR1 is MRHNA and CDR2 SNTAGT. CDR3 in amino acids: CARKGGTGVGEQYF. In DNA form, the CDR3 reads TGTGCCAGAAAAGGGGGGACAGGGGTAGGGGAGCAGTACTTC.

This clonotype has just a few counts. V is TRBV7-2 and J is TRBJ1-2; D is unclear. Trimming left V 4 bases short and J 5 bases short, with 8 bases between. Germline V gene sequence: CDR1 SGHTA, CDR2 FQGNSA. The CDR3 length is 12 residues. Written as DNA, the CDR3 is TGTGCCAGCAGCTCGCCGGGGTATGGCTACACCTTC. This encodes CASSSPGYGYTF. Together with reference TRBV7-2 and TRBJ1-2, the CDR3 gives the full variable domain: GAGVSQSPSNKVTEKGKDVELRCDPISGHTALYWYRQSLGQGLEFLIYFQGNSAPDKSGLPSDRFSAERTGGSVSTLTIQRTQQEDSAVYLCASSSPGYGYTFGSGTRLTVV.

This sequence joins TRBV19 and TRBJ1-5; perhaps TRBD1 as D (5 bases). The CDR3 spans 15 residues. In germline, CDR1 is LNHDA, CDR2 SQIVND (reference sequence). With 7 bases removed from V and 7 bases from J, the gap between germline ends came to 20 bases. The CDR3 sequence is CASKRVGPGLQPQHF. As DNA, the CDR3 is TGTGCCAGTAAGAGAGTGGGACCGGGGTTGCAGCCCCAGCATTTT.

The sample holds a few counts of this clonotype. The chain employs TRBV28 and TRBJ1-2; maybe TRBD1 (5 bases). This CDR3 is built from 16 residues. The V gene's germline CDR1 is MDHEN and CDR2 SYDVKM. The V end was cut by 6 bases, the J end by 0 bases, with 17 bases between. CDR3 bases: TGTGCCAGCAGCCTGGGACTGGGACCGACTAACTATGGCTACACCTTC. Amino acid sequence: CASSLGLGPTNYGYTF.

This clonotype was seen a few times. As DNA, the CDR3 is TGTGCCAGCAGCTTGGGTACAGGCCCCTATGGCTACACCTTC. Translation gives CASSLGTGPYGYTF. V and J are TRBV11-2 and TRBJ1-2, with D maybe TRBD1 (5 bases). The germline gives CDR1 SGHAT, CDR2 FQNNGV. Trimming took off 3 bases at V and 4 bases at J, with 12 bases between the two ends. This CDR3 contains 14 residues.

The CDR3 reads CASSTRADGTEAFF. The CDR3 region has the DNA TGTGCCAGTAGCACCCGAGCAGACGGCACTGAAGCTTTCTTT. The rearrangement links TRBV19 to TRBJ1-1; no definite D call. From germline, CDR1 is LNHDA and CDR2 SQIVND (reference sequence). The CDR3 runs 14 residues. Trimming took 6 bases from V and 4 from J, leaving 15 bases between them.

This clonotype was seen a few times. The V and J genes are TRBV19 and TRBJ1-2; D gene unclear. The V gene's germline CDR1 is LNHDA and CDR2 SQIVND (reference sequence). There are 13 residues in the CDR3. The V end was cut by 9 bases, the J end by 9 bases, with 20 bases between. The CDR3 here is CASTLRETRRYTF. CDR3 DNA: TGTGCCAGCACTCTCCGGGAGACTAGGCGCTACACCTTC.

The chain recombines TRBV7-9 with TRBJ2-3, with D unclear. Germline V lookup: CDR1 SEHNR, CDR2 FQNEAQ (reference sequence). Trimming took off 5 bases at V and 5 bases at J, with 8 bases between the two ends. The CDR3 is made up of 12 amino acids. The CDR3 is CASSRSGDTQYF. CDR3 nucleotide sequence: TGTGCCAGCAGCCGTTCCGGAGATACGCAGTATTTT.

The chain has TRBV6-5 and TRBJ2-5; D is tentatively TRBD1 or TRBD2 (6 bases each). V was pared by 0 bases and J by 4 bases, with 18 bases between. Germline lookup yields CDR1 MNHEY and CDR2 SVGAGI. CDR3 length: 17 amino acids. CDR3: CASSYSKWGAGGETQYF. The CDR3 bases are TGTGCCAGCAGTTACTCGAAGTGGGGGGCGGGTGGAGAGACCCAGTACTTC.

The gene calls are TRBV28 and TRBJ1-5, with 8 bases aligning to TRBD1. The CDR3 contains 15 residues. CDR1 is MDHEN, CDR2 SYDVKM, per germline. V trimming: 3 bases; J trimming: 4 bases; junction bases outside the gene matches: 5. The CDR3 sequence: CASSFRDRTNQPQHF. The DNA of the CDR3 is TGTGCCAGCAGTTTCCGGGACAGGACAAATCAGCCCCAGCATTTT.

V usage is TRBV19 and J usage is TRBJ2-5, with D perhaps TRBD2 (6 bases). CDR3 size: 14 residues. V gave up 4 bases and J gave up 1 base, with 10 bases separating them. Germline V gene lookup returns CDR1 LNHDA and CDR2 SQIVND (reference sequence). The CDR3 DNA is TGTGCCAGTAGTAATCCGGGACTCCAAGAGACCCAGTACTTC. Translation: CASSNPGLQETQYF.

The CDR3 sequence: CSATRSYEQYF. The CDR3 DNA sequence: TGCAGTGCTACCAGATCCTACGAGCAGTACTTC. The chain links TRBV20-1 to TRBJ2-7; D is unresolved. V was clipped by 4 bases and J by 1 base, with 5 bases between them. Germline loops: CDR1 DFQATT, CDR2 SNEGSKA (reference sequence). The CDR3 has 11 residues.

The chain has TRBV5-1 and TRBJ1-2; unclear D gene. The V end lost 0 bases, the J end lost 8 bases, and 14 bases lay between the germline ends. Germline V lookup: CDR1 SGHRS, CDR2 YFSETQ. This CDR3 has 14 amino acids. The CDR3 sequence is CASSLVGAAGGYTF. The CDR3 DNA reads TGCGCCAGCAGCTTGGTAGGCGCTGCGGGGGGCTACACCTTC.

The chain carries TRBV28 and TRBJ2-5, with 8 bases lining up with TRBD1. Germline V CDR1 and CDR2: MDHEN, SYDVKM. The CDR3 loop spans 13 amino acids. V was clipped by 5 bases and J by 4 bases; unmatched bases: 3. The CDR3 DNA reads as TGTGCCAGCAGTGTCAGGGGGCGAGAGACCCAGTACTTC. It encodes CASSVRGRETQYF.

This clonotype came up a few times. CDR3 amino acids: CSARTSGNTGELFF. DNA of the CDR3: TGCAGTGCGAGGACTAGCGGGAACACCGGGGAGCTGTTTTTT. The genes are TRBV20-1 and TRBJ2-2; 10 nucleotides line up with TRBD2. Germline CDR1 is DFQATT and CDR2 is SNEGSKA (reference sequence). The CDR3 sequence is 14 residues long. V dropped 6 bases and J dropped 1; count of bases not matched to a gene: 2.

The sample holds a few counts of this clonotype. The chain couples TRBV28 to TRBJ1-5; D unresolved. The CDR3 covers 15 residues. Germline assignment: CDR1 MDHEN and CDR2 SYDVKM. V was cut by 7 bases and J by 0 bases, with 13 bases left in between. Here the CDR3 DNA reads TGTGCCAGCAACGTTTATCACTATAGCAATCAGCCCCAGCATTTT. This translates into CASNVYHYSNQPQHF.

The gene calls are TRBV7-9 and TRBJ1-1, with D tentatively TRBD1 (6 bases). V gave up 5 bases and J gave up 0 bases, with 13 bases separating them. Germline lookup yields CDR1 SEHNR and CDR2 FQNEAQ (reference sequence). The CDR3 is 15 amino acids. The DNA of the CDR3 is TGTGCCAGCAGCCTCCGGACAGCCATGAACACTGAAGCTTTCTTT. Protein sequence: CASSLRTAMNTEAFF.

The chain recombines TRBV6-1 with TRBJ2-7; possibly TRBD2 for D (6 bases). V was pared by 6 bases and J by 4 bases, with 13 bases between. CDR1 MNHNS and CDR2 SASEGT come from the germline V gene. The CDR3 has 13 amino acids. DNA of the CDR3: TGTGCCAGCAGAGACCACGCGGGATACGAGCAGTACTTC. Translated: CASRDHAGYEQYF.

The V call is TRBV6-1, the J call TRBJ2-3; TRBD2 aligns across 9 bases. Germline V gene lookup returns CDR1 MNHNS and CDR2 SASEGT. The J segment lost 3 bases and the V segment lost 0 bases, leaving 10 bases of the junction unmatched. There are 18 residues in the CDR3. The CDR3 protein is CASSEAVAGGARTDTQYF. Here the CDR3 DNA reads TGTGCCAGCAGTGAAGCTGTGGCGGGGGGGGCTCGGACAGATACGCAGTATTTT.

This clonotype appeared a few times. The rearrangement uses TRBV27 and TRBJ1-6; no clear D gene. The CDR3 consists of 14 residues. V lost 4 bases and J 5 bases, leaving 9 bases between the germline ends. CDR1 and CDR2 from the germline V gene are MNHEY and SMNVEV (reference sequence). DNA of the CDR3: TGTGCCAGCAGTTCCAGGACTAATAATTCACCCCTCCACTTT. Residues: CASSSRTNNSPLHF.

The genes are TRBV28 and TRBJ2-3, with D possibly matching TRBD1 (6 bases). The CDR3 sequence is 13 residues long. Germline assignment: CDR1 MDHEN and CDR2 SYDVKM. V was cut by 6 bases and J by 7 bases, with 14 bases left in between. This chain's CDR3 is CASSAPGEHTQYF. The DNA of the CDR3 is TGTGCCAGCAGCGCCCCAGGGGAGCATACGCAGTATTTT.